These 23 T cell receptor beta chains came from one sample sequenced in a study of CD8+CD57+ T cells in acquired aplastic anemia. The template for TCR beta VDJ and CDR3 sequence profiling was genomic DNA. Via MiXCR, TCRdb re-called the reads, giving one row per CDR3 protein. The sample lists about 58,000 distinct CDR3 sequences; just over 55% were seen once. Sequenced patients had shown CD8+CD57+ cell expansion by flow cytometry. The sequencing sample was made of sorted CD4+, CD8+, or CD8+CD57+ T cells (not recorded which) from PBMCs. All receptors derive from a human donor with aplastic anemia.

In this sample, this clonotype turned up many times. The chain uses TRBV9 and TRBJ2-1; the D is unclear. Germline CDR1 SGDLS, CDR2 YYNGEE. The CDR3 runs 15 residues. Trimming pared 0 bases from V and 3 bases from J, leaving 10 bases between. The CDR3 DNA sequence: TGTGCCAGCAGCGTAGGTGGGCTGGACTACAATGAGCAGTTCTTC. Translating it yields CASSVGGLDYNEQFF.

This clonotype turned up a few times. The chain recombines TRBV2 with TRBJ1-3; D is ambiguous. Trimming removed 5 bases from V and 2 bases from J, with 10 bases in between. CDR1 is SNHLY and CDR2 is FYNNEI in the germline V gene. This CDR3 spans 14 amino acids. CDR3 loop: CASSMGGPGNTIYF. Here the CDR3 DNA reads TGTGCCAGCAGTATGGGTGGGCCTGGAAACACCATATATTTT.

This clonotype is deemed medium-sized. The genes are TRBV10-2 and TRBJ1-1, with 7 bases identical to TRBD1. The V gene end was trimmed by 4 bases and the J gene end by 1 base; junction bases not matched to a gene: 6. This CDR3 region has 15 residues. Germline CDR1 is WSHSY and CDR2 is SAAADI. The CDR3 nucleotides are TGCGCCAGCAGTGGTAGACAGGGAACGAACACTGAAGCTTTCTTT. It yields the protein CASSGRQGTNTEAFF.

This chain connects TRBV12-3 or TRBV12-4 to TRBJ2-3; the match to TRBD2 covers 7 bases. V dropped 8 bases and J dropped 1; count of bases not matched to a gene: 3. CDR3 length equals 13 residues. The CDR3 DNA reads TGTGCCAGCGAACGGGGGGGCACAGATACGCAGTATTTT. Translating it yields CASERGGTDTQYF.

The chain has TRBV10-3 and TRBJ2-1; 9 bases match TRBD1. V trimming: 7 bases; J trimming: 7 bases; junction bases outside the gene matches: 8. The CDR3 consists of 14 residues. Germline V lookup: CDR1 ENHRY, CDR2 SYGVKD. The CDR3 region is CAITPGQGSNEQFF. The CDR3 nucleotides read TGTGCCATCACCCCGGGACAGGGCTCGAATGAGCAGTTCTTC.

Concerning this clonotype itself: The CDR3 carries no conserved terminal phenylalanine or tryptophan, so it likely arises from a read error. V and J are TRBV11-1 and TRBJ2-7; 11 bases match TRBD1. With V trimmed by 7 bases and J by 4 bases, 12 bases remained unmatched. CDR1 is SGHAT and CDR2 is FQDESV in the germline V gene (reference sequence). The CDR3 loop spans 16 amino acids. CDR3 loop: CASIPKTGQGVYEQYL. Here the CDR3 DNA reads TGTGCCAGCATCCCGAAAACGGGACAGGGGGTTTACGAGCAGTACCTC.

The J gene is TRBJ1-1, the V gene TRBV10-3, with 7 bases lining up with TRBD1. CDR3 size: 13 residues. Looked up from germline, CDR1 is ENHRY and CDR2 is SYGVKD. V gave up 7 bases and J gave up 1 base; unmatched junction bases: 3. CDR3 bases: TGTGCCATCAAGGGGGCTCCGAACACTGAAGCTTTCTTT. It encodes CAIKGAPNTEAFF.

The chain joins TRBV19 to TRBJ1-3; D is unclear. The ends were cut back, 6 bases at V and 0 bases at J, with 6 bases in the middle. The CDR3 contains 13 residues. CDR1 is LNHDA and CDR2 is SQIVND in the germline V gene (reference sequence). This chain's CDR3 is CASRRHSGNTIYF. DNA of the CDR3: TGTGCCAGTAGGCGACACTCTGGAAACACCATATATTTT.

This chain joins TRBV15 and TRBJ1-6; TRBD1 aligns across 8 bases. The ends lost 0 bases at V and 9 bases at J; junction bases unmatched: 4. The CDR3 runs to 15 residues. Germline CDR1 is LNHNV and CDR2 is YYDKDF (reference sequence). Here the CDR3 reads CATSRDRTGRSPLHF. The CDR3 nucleotides read TGTGCCACCAGCAGAGATCGGACAGGGCGTTCACCCCTCCACTTT.

This clonotype has at least ten counts. V usage is TRBV20-1 and J usage is TRBJ1-1; no clear D. The V gene lost 7 bases and the J gene lost 1 base, with 10 bases spanning the gap. The germline gives CDR1 DFQATT, CDR2 SNEGSKA (reference sequence). The CDR3 has 12 residues. DNA of the CDR3: TGCAGTGTGAGAGAGGCGAACACTGAAGCTTTCTTT. Translated, it gives CSVREANTEAFF.

This chain uses TRBV9 with TRBJ1-1; 11 nucleotides align to TRBD1. V lost 4 bases and J lost 1; bases outside the gene matches: 3. The V gene's germline CDR1 is SGDLS and CDR2 YYNGEE. CDR3 size: 15 residues. As DNA, the CDR3 is TGTGCCAGCAGCTCGGGACAGGGGGGGAACACTGAAGCTTTCTTT. It translates to CASSSGQGGNTEAFF.

CDR3: CASSNINLFGYTF. In DNA form, the CDR3 reads TGTGCCAGCAGCAATATTAACTTGTTTGGCTACACCTTC. The J gene is TRBJ1-2, the V gene TRBV7-9; D uncertain. The germline gives CDR1 SEHNR, CDR2 FQNEAQ (reference sequence). This CDR3 has 13 residues. The V and J ends lost 5 bases and 7 bases respectively, with 14 bases between them.

Comments on this clonotype: Just one base apart from a much larger clone, this may be a read error. The J gene is TRBJ2-1, the V gene TRBV13; TRBD2 aligns across 7 bases. Trimming took 10 bases from V and 2 from J; bases not matched to a gene: 5. Germline CDR1 reads PRHDT; CDR2 reads FYEKMQ (reference sequence). The CDR3 runs to 13 residues. This CDR3 reads CATRGDPYNEQFF. In nucleotides, the CDR3 is TGTGCCACTCGGGGGGACCCCTACAATGAGCAGTTCTTC. Drawing the rest from reference TRBV13 and TRBJ2-1, the complete variable domain is AAGVIQSPRHLIKEKRETATLKCYPIPRHDTVYWYQQGPGQDPQFLISFYEKMQSDKGSIPDRFSAQQFSDYHSELNMSSLELGDSALYFCATRGDPYNEQFFGPGTRLTVL.

V gene TRBV29-1 combines with J gene TRBJ2-7; the D is unclear. Trimming took 0 bases from V and 2 from J, leaving 14 bases between them. The CDR3 contains 15 residues. Per germline, CDR1 SQVTM and CDR2 ANQGSEA. CDR3 region: CSVEDYGSKTYEQYF. CDR3 sequence (DNA): TGCAGCGTTGAAGATTACGGCTCCAAAACCTACGAGCAGTACTTC.

The chain combines TRBV19 with TRBJ1-2; perhaps TRBD1 as D (6 bases). Germline-derived CDR1 and CDR2 are LNHDA and SQIVND (reference sequence). V lost 9 bases and J 6 bases, leaving 8 bases between the germline ends. There are 10 residues in the CDR3. CDR3: CASRQDGYTF. The CDR3 DNA reads as TGTGCCAGCCGACAGGATGGCTACACCTTC.

In its sample, this clonotype ranks as medium-sized (0.01 to 0.1%). The V call is TRBV24-1, the J call TRBJ1-5; no definite D call. Germline assignment: CDR1 KGHDR and CDR2 SFDVKD. The CDR3 totals 13 residues. The V end lost 5 bases, the J end lost 5 bases, and 9 bases lay between the germline ends. CDR3 DNA: TGTGCCACCAGTGCGGCCACGCATCAGCCCCAGCATTTT. Translating gives CATSAATHQPQHF.

The chain employs TRBV10-3 and TRBJ2-1, with D perhaps matching TRBD1 (5 bases). The CDR3 spans 11 residues. CDR1 is ENHRY and CDR2 is SYGVKD in the germline V gene. V dropped 9 bases and J dropped 14 bases, with 17 bases sitting between them. CDR3 coding DNA: TGTGCCATAAATACAGGCGTTGGAGAGTTCTTC. It codes for CAINTGVGEFF.

The CDR3 bases are TGTGCCAGTAGTATCCAGGGCTCCTACGAGCAGTACTTC. Encoded protein: CASSIQGSYEQYF. The rearrangement links TRBV19 to TRBJ2-7; weak D call: TRBD1 (5 bases). The CDR3 is 13 residues long. With 3 bases removed from V and 0 bases from J, the gap between germline ends came to 6 bases. The germline V gene encodes CDR1 LNHDA and CDR2 SQIVND (reference sequence).

Turning to this clonotype: Given a much more abundant clone one base away, this may be a read error. This rearrangement joins TRBV27 to TRBJ1-2; unclear D gene. Trimming removed 3 bases from V and 4 bases from J, with 9 bases in between. The CDR3 length is 13 residues. Per the germline V gene, CDR1 is MNHEY and CDR2 is SMNVEV (reference sequence). The CDR3 nucleotides are TGTGCCAGCAGTTTGACGGCAAGCTATGGCTACACCTTC. Translated, it gives CASSLTASYGYTF.

V gene TRBV11-1 combines with J gene TRBJ1-4; no definite D call. The CDR3 covers 16 residues. CDR1 is SGHAT, CDR2 FQDESV, per germline (reference sequence). V was shortened by 2 bases and J by 0 bases, with 10 bases between the two germline ends. The CDR3 sequence: CASSLRFDATNEKLFF. The CDR3, as DNA: TGTGCCAGCAGCTTACGGTTCGATGCAACTAATGAAAAACTGTTTTTT. The entire variable domain, with the rest obtained from reference TRBV11-1 and TRBJ1-4, is as follows: EAEVAQSPRYKITEKSQAVAFWCDPISGHATLYWYRQILGQGPELLVQFQDESVVDDSQLPKDRFSAERLKGVDSTLKIQPAELGDSAMYLCASSLRFDATNEKLFFGSGTQLSVL.

This clonotype is medium-sized (0.01 to 0.1%). The chain recombines TRBV2 with TRBJ2-7; 13 nucleotides align to TRBD2. The CDR3 runs to 16 residues. Germline assignment: CDR1 SNHLY and CDR2 FYNNEI. After removal of 4 bases from V and 5 bases from J, the junction contained 8 bases not matched to a gene. The CDR3 DNA reads TGTGCCAGCAGTGCCAGGACTAGCGGGGGCGGCGACGAGCAGTACGTC. It specifies CASSARTSGGGDEQYV.

This clonotype was counted many times. The chain is built from TRBV27 and TRBJ1-2; D gene uncertain. The V end lost 4 bases, the J end lost 5 bases, and 17 bases lay between the germline ends. In germline, CDR1 is MNHEY, CDR2 SMNVEV (reference sequence). The CDR3 has 15 amino acids. The chain's CDR3 is CASSSRPLGPYGYTF. The DNA for the CDR3 is TGTGCCAGCAGTTCCCGGCCTTTGGGTCCTTATGGCTACACCTTC.

There are many counts of this clonotype. The rearrangement links TRBV4-1 to TRBJ1-1; D remains unclear. The CDR3 spans 17 residues. CDR1 MGHRA and CDR2 YSYEKL come from the germline V gene. V was trimmed by 0 bases and J by 5 bases, leaving 19 bases between them. The CDR3 region is CASSQDLIGGMRTEAFF. The CDR3 DNA sequence: TGCGCCAGCAGCCAAGATCTGATCGGCGGGATGAGGACTGAAGCTTTCTTT.